Listed below are T cell receptor beta chains from one sample, sequenced in a study of graft-versus-host responses after intestinal transplantation. The assay was immunoSEQ multiplex PCR, and TCRdb's table has in-frame clones only and misses some. The sample includes roughly 21,000 clones, 35% to 50% of them seen just once. Sequences were derived from alloreactive CD8+ T cells from a mixed lymphocyte reaction culture, sampled before intestinal transplant. The receptors were sampled from a human patient who received an intestinal transplant. CDR3s include the opening cysteine and the closing phenylalanine or tryptophan. The D gene is left open where the match is weak. Clone size is shown for a subset of rows, as once, few, many or a class of expanded clone.

>TRBJ2-2|TRBV7-9|NA|NA
CASSLKQTISGGGELFF
TGTGCCAGCAGCTTAAAACAGACCATTTCAGGAGGCGGGGAGCTGTTTTTT
>TRBJ2-1|TRBV5-1|NA|NA
CASSLVNSGYNEQFF
TGCGCCAGCAGCTTGGTGAATAGTGGCTACAATGAGCAGTTCTTC
>TRBJ1-1|TRBV7-9|NA|medium-sized
CASSLLTEAFF
TGTGCCAGCAGCTTATTAACTGAAGCTTTCTTT
>TRBJ2-4|TRBV29-1|NA|NA
CSVELGKNIQYF
TGCAGCGTTGAATTGGGCAAAAACATTCAGTACTTT
>TRBJ2-3|TRBV19|TRBD2|NA
CASSRTSGSLGGDTQYF
TGTGCCAGTAGCAGGACTAGCGGGAGTTTGGGCGGAGATACGCAGTATTTT
>TRBJ2-2|TRBV5-1|NA|NA
CASSLPGTGELFF
TGCGCCAGCAGCTTACCAGGGACCGGGGAGCTGTTTTTT
>TRBJ1-1|TRBV29-1|NA|few
CSAAQSTEAFF
TGCAGCGCTGCTCAGAGCACTGAAGCTTTCTTT
>TRBJ1-3|TRBV5-1|NA|NA
CASSPDSYSGNTIYF
TGCGCCAGCAGCCCTGACAGCTACTCTGGAAACACCATATATTTT
>TRBJ1-1|TRBV6-5|NA|few
CASSYLFLGAFF
TGTGCCAGCAGTTACCTTTTCCTCGGGGCTTTCTTT
>TRBJ2-1|TRBV6-4|TRBD1|NA
CASSVTGGNNEQFF
TGTGCCAGCAGTGTAACAGGGGGGAACAATGAGCAGTTCTTC
>TRBJ1-3|TRBV18|TRBD1|medium-sized
CASSQQGASGNTIYF
TGTGCCAGCTCGCAACAGGGGGCGTCGGGAAACACCATATATTTT
>TRBJ2-1|TRBV28|NA|NA
CAYGGPSSYNEQFF
TGTGCCTACGGGGGTCCCAGCTCCTACAATGAGCAGTTCTTC
>TRBJ2-1|TRBV27|TRBD2|NA
CASTPGTSGSNEQFF
TGTGCCAGCACGCCCGGGACTAGCGGGAGTAATGAGCAGTTCTTC
>TRBJ1-5|TRBV28|NA|NA
CASLGGPPNQPQHF
TGTGCCAGCCTCGGCGGGCCTCCCAATCAGCCCCAGCATTTT
>TRBJ2-7|TRBV7-2|NA|NA
CASSLAETYEQYF
TGTGCCAGCAGCTTAGCGGAGACCTACGAGCAGTACTTC
>TRBJ2-3|TRBV5-1|TRBD2|few
CASSLGLAGVTDTQYF
TGCGCCAGCAGCTTGGGACTAGCGGGAGTCACAGATACGCAGTATTTT
>TRBJ2-7|TRBV29-1|NA|NA
CSVGTPSEEQCF
TGCAGCGTTGGGACACCGTCTGAAGAGCAGTGCTTC
>TRBJ1-5|TRBV11-2|NA|NA
CASSPGGGNWDQPQHF
TGTGCCAGCAGCCCGGGCGGGGGCAACTGGGATCAGCCCCAGCATTTT
>TRBJ1-1|TRBV7-8|NA|NA
CASSNPGAPKDTEAFF
TGTGCCAGCAGCAATCCGGGGGCCCCCAAAGACACTGAAGCTTTCTTT
>TRBJ1-1|TRBV2|NA|NA
CASITNTEAFF
TGTGCCAGCATTACGAACACTGAAGCTTTCTTT
>TRBJ2-6|TRBV6-5|NA|few
CASSYSGVGANVLTF
TGTGCCAGCAGTTACTCGGGGGTTGGGGCCAACGTCCTGACTTTC
>TRBJ2-5|TRBV7-9|TRBD2|NA
CASSFSGRETQYF
TGTGCCAGCAGCTTTAGCGGGAGAGAGACCCAGTACTTC
>TRBJ2-7|TRBV29-1|TRBD1|few
CSVDQGADYEQYF
TGCAGCGTTGATCAGGGGGCGGACTACGAGCAGTACTTC
>TRBJ2-5|TRBV5-1|NA|NA
CASRIQEGETQYF
TGCGCCAGCAGGATACAGGAGGGGGAGACCCAGTACTTC
>TRBJ2-7|TRBV5-1|TRBD2|medium-sized
CASTLAVNSYEQYF
TGCGCCAGCACGCTAGCGGTAAACTCCTACGAGCAGTACTTC
>TRBJ2-1|TRBV11-2|TRBD1|NA
CASRRPQGDYNEQFF
TGTGCCAGCAGAAGGCCACAGGGGGACTACAATGAGCAGTTCTTC
>TRBJ2-7|TRBV28|NA|medium-sized
CASSITPSYEQYF
TGTGCCAGCAGTATCACACCTTCCTACGAGCAGTACTTC
>TRBJ2-2|TRBV7-9|NA|NA
CASPRGSGSNTGELFF
TGTGCCAGCCCTCGCGGTAGCGGATCGAACACCGGGGAGCTGTTTTTT
>TRBJ1-2|TRBV29-1|NA|few
CSVVMYFGGYTF
TGCAGCGTTGTCATGTATTTTGGGGGCTACACCTTC
>TRBJ2-1|TRBV20-1|NA|NA
CSATGTEQFF
TGCAGTGCAACCGGGACAGAGCAGTTCTTC
>TRBJ2-1|TRBV18|NA|NA
CASSPGANEQFF
TGTGCCAGCTCACCGGGTGCAAATGAGCAGTTCTTC
>TRBJ1-1|TRBV30|NA|NA
CAFEGGRGTEAFF
TGTGCCTTCGAGGGGGGAAGGGGAACTGAAGCTTTCTTT
>TRBJ1-4|TRBV5-4|NA|NA
CASSLDLGEKLFF
TGTGCCAGCAGCTTGGACCTGGGAGAAAAACTGTTTTTT
>TRBJ2-3|TRBV4-1|NA|NA
CASSHHTDTQYF
TGCGCCAGCAGCCATCACACAGATACGCAGTATTTT
>TRBJ1-2|TRBV6-1|TRBD1|NA
CASSPTGANYGYTF
TGTGCCAGCAGTCCTACAGGGGCCAACTATGGCTACACCTTC
>TRBJ2-1|TRBV27|TRBD2|NA
CASSSSGRFHEQFF
TGTGCCAGCAGTTCCAGCGGGAGATTTCATGAGCAGTTCTTC
>TRBJ2-7|TRBV5-1|NA|NA
CASSLNGAYEQYF
TGCGCCAGCAGCTTGAACGGTGCCTACGAGCAGTACTTC
>TRBJ2-1|TRBV5-1|TRBD2|NA
CASSWGLEANEQFF
TGCGCCAGCAGCTGGGGACTAGAAGCCAATGAGCAGTTCTTC
>TRBJ2-2|TRBV7-9|NA|medium-sized
CASSLGQATPGELFF
TGTGCCAGCAGCTTAGGCCAGGCCACACCCGGGGAGCTGTTTTTT
>TRBJ1-2|TRBV6-5|NA|NA
CASSAQGYGYTF
TGTGCCAGCAGTGCACAGGGCTATGGCTACACCTTC
>TRBJ2-1|TRBV2|NA|NA
CASTLHNEQFF
TGTGCCAGCACACTCCACAATGAGCAGTTCTTC
>TRBJ2-7|TRBV11-1|TRBD2|NA
CASSLRVAGDWTYEQYF
TGTGCCAGCAGCTTACGAGTAGCGGGAGACTGGACCTACGAGCAGTACTTC
>TRBJ2-5|TRBV7-7|TRBD2|NA
CASSLGLAGARETQYF
TGTGCTAGCAGCTTAGGGCTAGCGGGAGCGAGGGAGACCCAGTACTTC
>TRBJ1-2|TRBV6-1|NA|few
CASRASSRYGYTF
TGTGCCAGCAGGGCGTCGTCCCGCTATGGCTACACCTTC
>TRBJ1-1|TRBV25-1|NA|few
CASSGPGIVAEAFF
TGTGCCAGCAGTGGTCCCGGGATTGTAGCTGAAGCTTTCTTT
>TRBJ1-2|TRBV19|NA|medium-sized
CASSRGSTNYGYTF
TGTGCCAGTAGTAGAGGTTCAACTAACTATGGCTACACCTTC
>TRBJ2-2|TRBV5-8|NA|NA
CASSLGDPFRRELFF
TGTGCCAGCAGCTTGGGGGACCCCTTCCGGCGGGAGCTGTTTTTT
>TRBJ2-3|TRBV10-3|NA|once
CAISETGLTDTQYF
TGTGCCATCAGTGAGACAGGCCTCACAGATACGCAGTATTTT